This T cell receptor (beta chain) was captured by sequencing in a study of CD8 T cells in Susac syndrome. Per the germline V gene, CDR1 is LNHNV and CDR2 is YYDKDF (reference sequence). V dropped 3 bases and J dropped 1 base, with 18 bases sitting between them. The CDR3 runs to 17 residues. Roughly 0.45 to 1 ug RNA was reverse transcribed with random hexamers. From the immunoSEQ multiplex PCR reads, TCRdb called clonotypes with MiXCR, one entry per CDR3 protein. This sample yields 150,000 to 200,000 distinct CDR3 sequences, of which just under 95% are seen a single time; roughly 0.15% belongs to the top ten. The sequenced target, TCR beta, came from blood CD8+ and CD4+ T cells.

The sample consisted of CD4+ T cells from PBMCs. The sequence came from a human donor in good health. The genes are TRBV15 and TRBJ1-1; no reliable D call. The CDR3 DNA follows: TGTGCCACCAGCAGGGCAAGATCGACGGGTGGGAACACTGAAGCTTTCTTT. This sequence encodes CATSRARSTGGNTEAFF. Full variable domain (missing parts from reference TRBV15 and TRBJ1-1): DAMVIQNPRYQVTQFGKPVTLSCSQTLNHNVMYWYQQKSSQAPKLLFHYYDKDFNNEADTPDNFQSRRPNTSFCFLDIRSPGLGDTAMYLCATSRARSTGGNTEAFFGQGTRLTVV.